The sequence of this T cell receptor (beta chain) was determined in a study of shared clonotypes between healthy human individuals. Whole-study results and caveats: A handful of donors had around 5.5% of their naive CD4 clonotypes in common. Genetic and exposure-history diversity was limited by the few donors.

Sequencing used immunoSEQ multiplex PCR; TCRdb keeps in-frame clones, though not all of them. The sample consists of 950,000 to 1,300,000 clones, 65% to 75% of them appearing once. Trimming removed 4 bases at V and 1 base at J, with 16 bases between. Per germline, CDR1 LGHNT and CDR2 FRNRAP. The CDR3 contains 16 residues. This clone was counted a few times. Its target is unknown. The sample was memory CD4+ T cells sorted from blood. The subset: CD45RA-negative fraction. The TCR sequence derives from a man between 18 and 29 years old in good health. The J gene is TRBJ2-5, the V gene TRBV12-5; D is tentatively TRBD1 or TRBD2 (5 bases each). As DNA, the CDR3 is TGTGCTAGTGGTTCCCGCGCAGGGAGCGCCCAAGAGACCCAGTACTTC. This sequence encodes CASGSRAGSAQETQYF.